This T cell receptor beta chain was recorded in a study of technical replicates of blood from several donors. TCRdb's copy holds only in-frame clones and misses some; the assay was immunoSEQ multiplex PCR. The sample has 65,000 to 85,000 clones, 95% to 98% seen once. V lost 8 bases to trimming and J lost 8 bases; unmatched junction nucleotides: 8. Looked up from germline, CDR1 is LNHDA and CDR2 is SQIVND (reference sequence). The CDR3 covers 15 residues. Sequenced sample: T cells isolated from PBMCs. The source is a human donor in good health. The V and J genes are TRBV19 and TRBJ2-1; TRBD2 matches at 14 bases. The CDR3 DNA reads as TGTGCCAGTCGACTAGCGGGAGGGGTTCGGGATGAGCAGTTCTTC. Protein product: CASRLAGGVRDEQFF.